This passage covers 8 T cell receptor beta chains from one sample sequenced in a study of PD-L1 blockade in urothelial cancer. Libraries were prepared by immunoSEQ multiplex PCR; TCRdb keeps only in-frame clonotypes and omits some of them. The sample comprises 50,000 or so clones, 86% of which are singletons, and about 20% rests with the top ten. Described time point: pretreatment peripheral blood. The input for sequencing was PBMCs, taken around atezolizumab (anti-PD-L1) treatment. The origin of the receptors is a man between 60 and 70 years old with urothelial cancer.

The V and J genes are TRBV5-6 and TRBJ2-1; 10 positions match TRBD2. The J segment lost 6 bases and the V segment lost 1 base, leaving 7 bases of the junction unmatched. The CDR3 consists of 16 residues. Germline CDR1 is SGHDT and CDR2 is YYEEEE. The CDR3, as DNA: TGTGCCAGCAGCTTGACTAGCGGGGTTGGGGCCAATGAGCAGTTCTTC. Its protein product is CASSLTSGVGANEQFF.

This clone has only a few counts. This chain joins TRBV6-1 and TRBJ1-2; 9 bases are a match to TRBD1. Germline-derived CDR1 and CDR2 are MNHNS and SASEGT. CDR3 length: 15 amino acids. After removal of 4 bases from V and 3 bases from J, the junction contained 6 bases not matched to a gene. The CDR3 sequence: CASSAPGQGYYGYTF. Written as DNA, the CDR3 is TGTGCCAGCAGTGCACCGGGACAGGGTTACTATGGCTACACCTTC.

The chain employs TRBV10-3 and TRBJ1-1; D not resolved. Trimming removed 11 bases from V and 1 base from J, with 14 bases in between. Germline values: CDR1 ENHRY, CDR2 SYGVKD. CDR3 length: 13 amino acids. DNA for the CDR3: TGTGCCGGAGGATCGTTAAGGAACACTGAAGCTTTCTTT. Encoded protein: CAGGSLRNTEAFF.

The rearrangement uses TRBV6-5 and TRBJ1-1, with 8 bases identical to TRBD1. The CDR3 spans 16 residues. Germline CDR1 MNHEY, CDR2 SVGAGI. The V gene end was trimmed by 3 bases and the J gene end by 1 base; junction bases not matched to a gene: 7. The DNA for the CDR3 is TGTGCCAGCAGTTATGGCTTAGGGACAGGGAACACTGAAGCTTTCTTT. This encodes CASSYGLGTGNTEAFF.

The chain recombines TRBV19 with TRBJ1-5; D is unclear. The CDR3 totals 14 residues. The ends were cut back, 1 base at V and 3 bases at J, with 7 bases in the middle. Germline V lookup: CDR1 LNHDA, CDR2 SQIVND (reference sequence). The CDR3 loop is CASSIGRSNQPQHF. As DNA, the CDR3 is TGTGCCAGTAGTATAGGCAGGTCCAATCAGCCCCAGCATTTT.

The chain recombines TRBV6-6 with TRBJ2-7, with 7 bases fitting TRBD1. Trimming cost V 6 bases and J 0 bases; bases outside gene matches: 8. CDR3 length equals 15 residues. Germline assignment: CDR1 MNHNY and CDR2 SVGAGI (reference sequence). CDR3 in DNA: TGTGCCAGCAGAACCGGGACAGCGAGCTCCTACGAGCAGTACTTC. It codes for CASRTGTASSYEQYF.

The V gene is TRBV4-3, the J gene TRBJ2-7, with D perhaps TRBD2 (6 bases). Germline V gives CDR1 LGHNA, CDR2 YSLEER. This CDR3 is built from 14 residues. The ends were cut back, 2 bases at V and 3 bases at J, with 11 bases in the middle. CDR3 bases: TGCGCCAGCAGCCAACTTACGGGGGACTACGAGCAGTACTTC. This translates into CASSQLTGDYEQYF.

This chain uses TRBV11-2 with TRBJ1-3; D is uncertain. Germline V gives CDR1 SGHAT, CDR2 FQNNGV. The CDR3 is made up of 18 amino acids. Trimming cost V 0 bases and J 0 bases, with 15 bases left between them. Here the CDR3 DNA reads TGTGCCAGCAGCTTAGATCCTGGCGCGGGGTTCTCTGGAAACACCATATATTTT. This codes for CASSLDPGAGFSGNTIYF. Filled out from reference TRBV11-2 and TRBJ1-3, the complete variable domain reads EAGVAQSPRYKIIEKRQSVAFWCNPISGHATLYWYQQILGQGPKLLIQFQNNGVVDDSQLPKDRFSAERLKGVDSTLKIQPAKLEDSAVYLCASSLDPGAGFSGNTIYFGEGSWLTVV.